A single sample gave rise to the 5 T cell receptor beta chains below, sequenced in a study of blood T cell repertoires in COVID-19. Clones were sequenced by immunoSEQ multiplex PCR, and TCRdb holds only the in-frame ones, with some missing. The table lists approximately 230,000 clones, approximately 82% of them singletons, with approximately 15% in the top ten. The sequenced sample consisted of PBMCs or T cells enriched from blood (not recorded which). The receptors derive from a man aged 40-49 years who had recovered from COVID-19.

CDR3 region: CASSPSPGTGSYEQYF. The CDR3 bases are TGTGCCAGCAGTCCCTCCCCCGGGACAGGCTCCTACGAGCAGTACTTC. The chain recombines TRBV28 with TRBJ2-7; 8 bases agree with TRBD1. The CDR3 is made up of 16 amino acids. V lost 5 bases, J lost 0 bases, and 9 bases stayed unmatched. The germline V gene has CDR1 MDHEN and CDR2 SYDVKM.

The rearrangement uses TRBV13 and TRBJ1-4; tentatively, D is TRBD1 (5 bases). Trimming cost V 5 bases and J 7 bases, with 23 bases left between them. Germline loops: CDR1 PRHDT, CDR2 FYEKMQ (reference sequence). The CDR3 loop spans 17 amino acids. The CDR3 DNA is TGTGCCAGCAGCCCCCAGCGCCGCGGGGAGGGGTTTGAAAAACTGTTTTTT. Protein product: CASSPQRRGEGFEKLFF. The variable domain in full, with the rest retrieved from reference TRBV13 and TRBJ1-4, is AAGVIQSPRHLIKEKRETATLKCYPIPRHDTVYWYQQGPGQDPQFLISFYEKMQSDKGSIPDRFSAQQFSDYHSELNMSSLELGDSALYFCASSPQRRGEGFEKLFFGSGTQLSVL.

The chain employs TRBV6-6 and TRBJ2-5; weak D call: TRBD2 (7 bases). The CDR3 contains 13 residues. Trimming removed 5 bases at V and 7 bases at J, with 14 bases between. Looked up from germline, CDR1 is MNHNY and CDR2 is SVGAGI (reference sequence). The CDR3 loop reads CASSPPGGATQYF. Here the CDR3 DNA reads TGTGCCAGCAGTCCCCCGGGGGGCGCGACCCAGTACTTC.

This clone was counted once. V usage is TRBV5-1 and J usage is TRBJ2-3; 7 bases are a match to TRBD2. V lost 3 bases to trimming and J lost 2 bases; unmatched junction nucleotides: 6. Germline CDR1 is SGHRS and CDR2 is YFSETQ. This CDR3 region has 15 residues. The CDR3 reads CASSSPLADTDTQYF. The CDR3 nucleotides are TGCGCCAGCAGCTCCCCTCTAGCGGACACAGATACGCAGTATTTT.

This chain uses TRBV29-1 with TRBJ1-2; 10 positions agree with TRBD1. J was trimmed by 7 bases and V by 4 bases; bases with no gene match: 3. The CDR3 has 12 amino acids. Germline values: CDR1 SQVTM, CDR2 ANQGSEA. The CDR3: CSVGQGASGYTF. DNA for the CDR3: TGCAGCGTTGGACAGGGGGCCTCTGGCTACACCTTC.